The text below deals with one T cell receptor (beta chain). The data originate from a study of cytomegalovirus exposure and HLA in healthy donors. Study-wide context: Unique TCR beta sequences numbering about 100 million came from around 180 million T cells in an earlier analysis.

In the PCR, 60 Vbeta and 13 Jbeta primers were used. This table comes from immunoSEQ multiplex PCR, and its TCRdb copy is limited to in-frame clones, with some not included. The table includes about 180,000 clones, 60% to 80% detected once. The CDR3 consists of 16 residues. Germline lookup yields CDR1 SGHRS and CDR2 YFSETQ. Germline trimming cut 0 bases from V and 1 base from J; bases unmatched to any gene: 6. The chain couples TRBV5-1 to TRBJ1-1; 7 positions agree with TRBD1. The receptor comes from a man aged 60 to 75 in good health and CMV-seronegative. Material for sequencing was PBMCs. CDR3 loop: CASSLGDRDPNTEAFF. CDR3 bases: TGCGCCAGCAGCTTGGGAGACAGGGATCCGAACACTGAAGCTTTCTTT.